This T cell receptor beta chain was retrieved from a study of blood T cell repertoires in COVID-19. V was pared by 3 bases and J by 3 bases, with 7 bases of the junction left unmatched. Germline lookup yields CDR1 DFQATT and CDR2 SNEGSKA (reference sequence). This CDR3 is built from 17 residues. How the authors handled the data: Amplification with reference gene primers provided the estimates of nucleated cell counts. Profiled with immunoSEQ multiplex PCR; TCRdb holds only in-frame clones, not every one. The V and J calls and clone size were taken over from that table, and D and trimming were inferred from the DNA. The sample has about 86,000 clones, approximately 90% seen once.

The sample consisted of PBMCs or T cells enriched from blood (not recorded which). The chain carries TRBV20-1 and TRBJ2-6; 11 nucleotides agree with TRBD1. This receptor was identified in a woman aged 45-65 years with acute COVID-19. In DNA form, the CDR3 reads TGCAGTGCTAGTCTCGGGACAGGGGGGATTGGGGCCAACGTCCTGACTTTC. This sequence encodes CSASLGTGGIGANVLTF.